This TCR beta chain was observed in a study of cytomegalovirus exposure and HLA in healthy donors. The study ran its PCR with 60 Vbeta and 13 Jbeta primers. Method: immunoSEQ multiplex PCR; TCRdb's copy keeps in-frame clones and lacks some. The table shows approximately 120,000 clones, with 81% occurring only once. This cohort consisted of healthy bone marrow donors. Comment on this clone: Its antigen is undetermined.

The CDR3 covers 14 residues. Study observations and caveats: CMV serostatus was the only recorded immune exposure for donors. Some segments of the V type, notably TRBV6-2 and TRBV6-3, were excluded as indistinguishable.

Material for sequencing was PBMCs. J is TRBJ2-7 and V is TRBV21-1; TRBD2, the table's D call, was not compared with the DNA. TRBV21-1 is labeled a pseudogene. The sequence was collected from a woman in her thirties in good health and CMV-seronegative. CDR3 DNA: TGTGCCAGCAGCAATTCGGGTTCAGCCTACGAGCAGTACTTC. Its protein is CASSNSGSAYEQYF.